The clone carrying this T cell receptor (beta chain) has at least ten counts. TCRdb itself ran the PCR reads through MiXCR, one entry per CDR3 protein. The sample contains over 8,500 distinct CDR3 sequences, more than 20% of which appear only once. The entry originates in a study of CXCR3 chemokines and chemotherapy response in bladder cancer. The CDR3 runs to 15 residues. V was shortened by 0 bases and J by 3 bases, with 12 bases between the two germline ends. From germline, CDR1 is SGHAT and CDR2 FQNNGV. The J gene is TRBJ2-7, the V gene TRBV11-2; weak D call: TRBD1 (5 bases). This clonotype was sampled from a human donor with bladder cancer that did not respond to neoadjuvant chemotherapy. This material was obtained from a patient whose treatment included neoadjuvant chemotherapy. This CDR3 is CASSLDRASFYEQYF. The CDR3 DNA reads TGTGCCAGCAGCTTAGACAGGGCCTCGTTCTACGAGCAGTACTTC. Using reference TRBV11-2 and TRBJ2-7 for the parts outside the CDR3, the full variable domain is EAGVAQSPRYKIIEKRQSVAFWCNPISGHATLYWYQQILGQGPKLLIQFQNNGVVDDSQLPKDRFSAERLKGVDSTLKIQPAKLEDSAVYLCASSLDRASFYEQYFGPGTRLTVT.